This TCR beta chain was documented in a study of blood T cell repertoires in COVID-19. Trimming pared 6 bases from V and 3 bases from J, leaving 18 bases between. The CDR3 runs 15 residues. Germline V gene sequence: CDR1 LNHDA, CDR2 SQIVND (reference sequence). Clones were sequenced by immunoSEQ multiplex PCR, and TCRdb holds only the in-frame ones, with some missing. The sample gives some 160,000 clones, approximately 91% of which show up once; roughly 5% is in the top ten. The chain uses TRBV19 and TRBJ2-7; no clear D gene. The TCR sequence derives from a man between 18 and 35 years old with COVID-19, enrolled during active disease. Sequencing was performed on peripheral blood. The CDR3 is CASSDVADPDYEQYF. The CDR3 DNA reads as TGTGCCAGTAGCGACGTAGCCGACCCCGACTACGAGCAGTACTTC.